The 10 T cell receptor beta chains given below trace back to one sample, sequenced in a study of shared clonotypes between healthy human individuals (dated by TCRdb to the early 2020s). CD8 naive samples were CD45RO-negative cells positively selected for CCR7, giving a CD45RA+CCR7+ population that excluded TemRA cells. The method was the immunoSEQ multiplex PCR assay. The source is immuneACCESS, and TCRdb retained only in-frame sequences with V and J called. Part of the clones is not carried over; for the studies checked, unresolved V genes explain less than half of this, and the remainder is unexplained. The sample table contains around 1.9 million clones; only one count was recorded for 93% of them. The ten largest account for more than 1.5% of the sample. Specimen: naive CD8+ T cells from PBMCs. The cell subset or site label here, explained by the study, means: CD45RA+CCR7+. The receptors were gathered from a man younger than 30 in good health. Some clones in this sample may be carry-over from other donors' samples.

V and J are TRBV12-5 and TRBJ2-7; D is unresolved. The V gene's germline CDR1 is LGHNT and CDR2 FRNRAP. V was pared by 1 base and J by 6 bases, with 10 bases between. The CDR3 totals 13 residues. This CDR3 is CASGLALGAEQYF. DNA of the CDR3: TGTGCTAGTGGTTTGGCCCTTGGAGCCGAGCAGTACTTC.

V gene TRBV11-2 combines with J gene TRBJ1-3; no reliable D call. CDR1 is SGHAT, CDR2 FQNNGV, per germline. The CDR3 is 13 amino acids. The germline V and J ends were trimmed by 3 bases and 8 bases, with 11 bases remaining between them. CDR3 loop: CASSFGPGYTIYF. The CDR3 bases are TGTGCCAGCAGCTTCGGACCGGGTTACACCATATATTTT.

V usage is TRBV28 and J usage is TRBJ2-1; 8 bases match TRBD2. CDR1 is MDHEN, CDR2 SYDVKM, per germline. The CDR3 spans 14 residues. Losses at the gene ends were 8 bases for V and 4 bases for J; bases not matched to a gene: 7. CDR3 DNA: TGTGCCAGCGAAGGACTAGCAGATTACAATGAGCAGTTCTTC. Translating gives CASEGLADYNEQFF. The complete variable domain, with remaining parts taken from reference TRBV28 and TRBJ2-1, reads DVKVTQSSRYLVKRTGEKVFLECVQDMDHENMFWYRQDPGLGLRLIYFSYDVKMKEKGDIPEGYSVSREKKERFSLILESASTNQTSMYLCASEGLADYNEQFFGPGTRLTVL.

The V and J genes are TRBV7-9 and TRBJ1-5; D ambiguous. Per the germline V gene, CDR1 is SEHNR and CDR2 is FQNEAQ (reference sequence). With 6 bases removed from V and 6 bases from J, the gap between germline ends came to 12 bases. This CDR3 is built from 13 residues. The CDR3 DNA follows: TGTGCCAGCAGTTTTAGTAAAGCTCAGCCCCAGCATTTT. Amino acid sequence: CASSFSKAQPQHF.

The genes are TRBV21-1 and TRBJ2-7; the D call of TRBD1 is as the table states it, not checked on the DNA. TRBV21-1 is a known pseudogene. The CDR3 extends over 15 amino acids. The CDR3 protein is CASRHFRDRDYEQYF. The CDR3 bases are TGTGCCAGCAGGCATTTCCGGGACAGGGACTACGAGCAGTACTTC.

V gene TRBV5-8 combines with J gene TRBJ1-5; D gene ambiguous. Looked up from germline, CDR1 is SGHTS and CDR2 is YDEGEE. The CDR3 is made up of 14 amino acids. V lost 4 bases to trimming and J lost 0 bases, with 8 bases between them. CDR3 sequence: CASSRVASNQPQHF. CDR3 bases: TGTGCCAGCAGCCGGGTGGCTAGCAATCAGCCCCAGCATTTT.

The genes are TRBV4-1 and TRBJ1-4, with D unresolved. V was pared by 1 base and J by 8 bases, with 11 bases between. Germline CDR1 is MGHRA and CDR2 is YSYEKL. This CDR3 contains 14 residues. This CDR3 is CASSQVGIGEKLFF. The CDR3 DNA sequence: TGCGCCAGCAGCCAAGTGGGGATAGGGGAAAAACTGTTTTTT.

DNA of the CDR3: TGTGCCAGCAGGGCCTCAGCGGGCAATGAGCAGTTCTTC. Its translation is CASRASAGNEQFF. The genes are TRBV27 and TRBJ2-1; D might be TRBD2 (6 bases). The length of the CDR3 is 13 residues. V lost 6 bases and J 6 bases, leaving 12 bases between the germline ends. In germline, CDR1 is MNHEY, CDR2 SMNVEV (reference sequence).

The chain links TRBV11-1 to TRBJ2-1; 15 bases line up with TRBD2. CDR3 length equals 17 residues. The V segment lost 1 base and the J segment 7 bases; nucleotides outside the gene matches: 5. Looked up from germline, CDR1 is SGHAT and CDR2 is FQDESV (reference sequence). CDR3 loop: CASSLGTSGRVLNEQFF. In nucleotides, the CDR3 is TGTGCCAGCAGCTTAGGGACTAGCGGGAGGGTTTTGAATGAGCAGTTCTTC.

The chain recombines TRBV11-2 with TRBJ2-1; 8 nucleotides agree with TRBD2. V lost 0 bases and J lost 2; bases outside the gene matches: 6. This CDR3 is 17 amino acids long. Germline-derived CDR1 and CDR2 are SGHAT and FQNNGV. The CDR3 DNA sequence: TGTGCCAGCAGCTTAGAAGGTGCCGGGAGGGCCTACAATGAGCAGTTCTTC. The encoded protein is CASSLEGAGRAYNEQFF.